Shown below are 29 T cell receptor beta chains from a single sample sequenced in a study of breast tumors, draining lymph nodes, adjacent tissues. MiXCR was run by TCRdb on the multiplex PCR reads, yielding one entry per CDR3 protein. This repertoire shows around 110,000 distinct CDR3 sequences, under 40% found once; its top ten account for approximately 5%. The lymph nodes were axillary draining lymph nodes from breast cancer patients. Sequences were obtained from axillary lymph node tissue. These receptors originate from a female donor with breast cancer. Some clones in this sample may be carry-over from other donors' samples.

This clonotype came up many times. V is TRBV19 and J is TRBJ2-3, with TRBD2 identical over 11 bases. This CDR3 has 16 residues. V lost 5 bases to trimming and J lost 2 bases; unmatched junction nucleotides: 6. In germline, CDR1 is LNHDA, CDR2 SQIVND (reference sequence). The CDR3 region has the DNA TGTGCCAGTAGTCCCGAACTAGCGGGGGACACAGATACGCAGTATTTT. Protein sequence: CASSPELAGDTDTQYF. The full variable domain, rest sourced from reference TRBV19 and TRBJ2-3, is DGGITQSPKYLFRKEGQNVTLSCEQNLNHDAMYWYRQDPGQGLRLIYYSQIVNDFQKGDIAEGYSVSREKKESFPLTVTSAQKNPTAFYLCASSPELAGDTDTQYFGPGTRLTVL.

In this sample, this clonotype turned up a few times. A read error may be the cause here, since a much bigger clone is one base away. The chain is built from TRBV5-1 and TRBJ2-1; 7 bases are shared with TRBD2. Per the germline V gene, CDR1 is SGHRS and CDR2 is YFSETQ. The CDR3 runs 17 residues. Trimming removed 0 bases from V and 0 bases from J; junction bases left unmatched: 6. CDR3: CASSLVGRGSSYNEQFF. The CDR3 DNA is TGCGCCAGCAGCTTGGTTGGTCGCGGGAGCTCCTACAATGAGCAGTTCTTC. Full variable domain (outside the CDR3, taken from reference TRBV5-1 and TRBJ2-1): KAGVTQTPRYLIKTRGQQVTLSCSPISGHRSVSWYQQTPGQGLQFLFEYFSETQRNKGNFPGRFSGRQFSNSRSEMNVSTLELGDSALYLCASSLVGRGSSYNEQFFGPGTRLTVL.

Here the CDR3 reads CASSVEKGPAFF. Written as DNA, the CDR3 is TGTGCCAGCAGCGTAGAGAAGGGGCCAGCTTTCTTT. The rearrangement joins TRBV9 to TRBJ1-1, with a weak D call TRBD1 (5 bases). This CDR3 comprises 12 residues. Germline-derived CDR1 and CDR2 are SGDLS and YYNGEE. V was clipped by 0 bases and J by 10 bases, with 10 bases between them. Supplemented by reference TRBV9 and TRBJ1-1, the full variable domain reads DSGVTQTPKHLITATGQRVTLRCSPRSGDLSVYWYQQSLDQGLQFLIQYYNGEERAKGNILERFSAQQFPDLHSELNLSSLELGDSALYFCASSVEKGPAFFGQGTRLTVV.

This chain joins TRBV2 and TRBJ2-5, with D possibly being TRBD1 or TRBD2 (5 bases each). The CDR3 extends over 18 amino acids. From germline, CDR1 is SNHLY and CDR2 FYNNEI. With 0 bases removed from V and 0 bases from J, the gap between germline ends came to 17 bases. The CDR3 region is CASSEAPGRGRDQETQYF. The CDR3, as DNA: TGTGCCAGCAGTGAAGCGCCCGGACGGGGCCGTGACCAAGAGACCCAGTACTTC.

Remarks on this clonotype: The CDR3 end shows no conserved phenylalanine or tryptophan, and so a read error is likely. V gene TRBV6-5 combines with J gene TRBJ2-3; 12 nucleotides agree with TRBD2. The germline V gene has CDR1 MNHEY and CDR2 SVGAGI. With 5 bases clipped from V and 4 bases from J, the junction kept 4 bases outside the gene matches. The CDR3 extends over 15 amino acids. The chain's CDR3 is CASSPSGRAADTQYL. The CDR3, as DNA: TGTGCCAGCAGTCCTAGCGGGAGGGCCGCAGATACGCAGTATTTG.

This clonotype was counted at least ten times. CDR3 residues: CASSPALGMNTGELFF. CDR3 nucleotide sequence: TGTGCCAGCAGCCCAGCCCTAGGGATGAACACCGGGGAGCTGTTTTTT. The chain recombines TRBV7-9 with TRBJ2-2; D gene unclear. CDR3 length: 16 amino acids. Trimming cost V 5 bases and J 1 base, with 14 bases left between them. Germline loops: CDR1 SEHNR, CDR2 FQNEAQ (reference sequence).

For this clonotype: A much larger clone sits a single nucleotide away, making a read error possible. The CDR3 bases are TGTACCGGCAGTTACTCGAGCTATGGCTACACCTTC. Translation gives CTGSYSSYGYTF. This chain connects TRBV6-5 to TRBJ1-2; D uncertain. Germline V lookup: CDR1 MNHEY, CDR2 SVGAGI. The CDR3 is made up of 12 amino acids.

This clonotype was picked up many times. The chain's CDR3 is CASSQGAPGNTIYF. CDR3 in DNA: TGCGCCAGCAGCCAGGGGGCACCTGGAAACACCATATATTTT. The chain recombines TRBV5-1 with TRBJ1-3; TRBD1 matches at 8 bases. V was pared by 4 bases and J by 2 bases, with 2 bases of the junction left unmatched. The CDR3 length is 14 residues. Germline V gives CDR1 SGHRS, CDR2 YFSETQ.

This clonotype was counted at least ten times. The V and J genes are TRBV24-1 and TRBJ2-1; tentative D call: TRBD1 (5 bases). The germline gives CDR1 KGHDR, CDR2 SFDVKD. CDR3 length: 15 amino acids. Trimming took off 4 bases at V and 2 bases at J, with 11 bases between the two ends. The CDR3 is CATSEPDSTYNEQFF. The CDR3 region has the DNA TGTGCCACCAGTGAACCCGACAGTACCTACAATGAGCAGTTCTTC.

This clonotype occurred many times. This rearrangement joins TRBV10-3 to TRBJ1-2, with TRBD1 matching over 8 bases. V lost 4 bases to trimming and J lost 2 bases; unmatched junction nucleotides: 3. This CDR3 has 14 residues. Per the germline V gene, CDR1 is ENHRY and CDR2 is SYGVKD. The CDR3 spells CAISVTGENYGYTF. The CDR3 nucleotides are TGTGCCATCAGTGTGACAGGGGAGAACTATGGCTACACCTTC.

The chain joins TRBV4-1 to TRBJ1-4, with D possibly matching TRBD1 (5 bases). Germline loops: CDR1 MGHRA, CDR2 YSYEKL. V was clipped by 4 bases and J by 6 bases, with 12 bases between them. The CDR3 loop spans 14 amino acids. CDR3 nucleotide sequence: TGCGCCAGCAGCCTCGGGACGGGGGATGAAAAACTGTTTTTT. It is translated as CASSLGTGDEKLFF.

The rearrangement joins TRBV6-1 to TRBJ2-7; weak D call: TRBD1 (5 bases). The germline V gene has CDR1 MNHNS and CDR2 SASEGT. There are 14 residues in the CDR3. V lost 5 bases to trimming and J lost 2 bases, with 13 bases between them. CDR3 DNA sequence: TGTGCCAGCAGTCAATCGACAGATCCCTACGAGCAGTACTTC. As protein: CASSQSTDPYEQYF.

This clonotype occurred many times. This chain connects TRBV7-8 to TRBJ2-7, with D perhaps TRBD2 (6 bases). Trimming took 1 base from V and 7 from J, leaving 17 bases between them. CDR1 is SGHVS and CDR2 is FQNEAQ in the germline V gene. The CDR3 spans 15 residues. The CDR3 spells CASSLEWSGVVEQYF. Here the CDR3 DNA reads TGTGCCAGCAGCTTAGAATGGTCGGGAGTGGTTGAGCAGTACTTC. The whole variable domain, filled in from reference TRBV7-8 and TRBJ2-7, reads GAGVSQSPRYKVAKRGQDVALRCDPISGHVSLFWYQQALGQGPEFLTYFQNEAQLDKSGLPSDRFFAERPEGSVSTLKIQRTQQEDSAVYLCASSLEWSGVVEQYFGPGTRLTVT.

This clonotype was seen ten or more times. The chain employs TRBV6-1 and TRBJ2-7, with D unresolved. CDR3 length equals 12 residues. Germline CDR1 reads MNHNS; CDR2 reads SASEGT. The V gene lost 6 bases and the J gene lost 4 bases, with 10 bases spanning the gap. The CDR3 sequence: CASRPSRYEQYF. The DNA of the CDR3 is TGTGCCAGCAGGCCCTCACGATACGAGCAGTACTTC.

There are many counts of this clonotype. The chain employs TRBV20-1 and TRBJ2-1; 7 bases fit TRBD1. Losses at the gene ends were 3 bases for V and 6 bases for J; bases not matched to a gene: 8. Germline-derived CDR1 and CDR2 are DFQATT and SNEGSKA (reference sequence). CDR3 length: 14 amino acids. CDR3 amino acids: CSASKGTVGNEQFF. DNA for the CDR3: TGCAGTGCTAGTAAAGGGACAGTCGGCAATGAGCAGTTCTTC.

The chain has TRBV2 and TRBJ2-3, with 13 bases identical to TRBD2. Germline V CDR1 and CDR2: SNHLY, FYNNEI. CDR3 length: 16 residues. Trimming took 7 bases from V and 2 from J; bases not matched to a gene: 6. In DNA form, the CDR3 reads TGTGCCAGCACTACGGGACTAGCGGGGCTCACAGATACGCAGTATTTT. Translated: CASTTGLAGLTDTQYF.

A word on this clonotype: This may come from a read error, since a much larger clone is one base off. This chain joins TRBV5-6 and TRBJ2-3; 7 positions agree with TRBD1. Germline V lookup: CDR1 SGHDT, CDR2 YYEEEE. Trimming cost V 5 bases and J 6 bases; bases outside gene matches: 12. This CDR3 is 15 amino acids long. The CDR3 here is CASRSTGAGVDTQYF. The CDR3 DNA reads TGTGCCAGCAGATCAACAGGGGCCGGAGTCGATACGCAGTATTTT.

This clonotype was seen more than once but under ten times. A much more abundant neighbour one base away suggests this may be a read error. This chain joins TRBV6-1 and TRBJ2-3, with 12 bases fitting TRBD2. Germline CDR1 is MNHNS and CDR2 is SASEGT. The CDR3 loop spans 18 amino acids. The CDR3 nucleotides are TGTGCCGGCAGTGTATTGGGACTAGCGGGCTCAGGCACAGATACGCAGTATTTT. Translated: CAGSVLGLAGSGTDTQYF.

This clonotype was seen many times. As DNA, the CDR3 is TGTGCCAGCAAGGGGTGGGAGTCCTACGAGCAGTACTTC. It is translated as CASKGWESYEQYF. The chain employs TRBV6-5 and TRBJ2-7, with D perhaps TRBD1 or TRBD2 (5 bases each). The CDR3 is made up of 13 amino acids. CDR1 is MNHEY and CDR2 is SVGAGI in the germline V gene. The V and J ends lost 7 bases and 1 base respectively, with 11 bases between them.

This clonotype was observed many times. V is TRBV7-9 and J is TRBJ2-7; 10 bases line up with TRBD2. This CDR3 contains 16 residues. V dropped 3 bases and J dropped 2; count of bases not matched to a gene: 7. Germline CDR1 SEHNR, CDR2 FQNEAQ (reference sequence). CDR3 protein: CASSFPRGLATYEQYF. The CDR3 nucleotides are TGTGCCAGCAGCTTCCCCCGGGGACTAGCGACCTACGAGCAGTACTTC.

This clonotype occurred many times. The chain carries TRBV20-1 and TRBJ1-4; D may be TRBD1 (5 bases). This CDR3 is built from 12 residues. V shed 7 bases and J shed 3 bases, with 9 bases lying between them. Germline values: CDR1 DFQATT, CDR2 SNEGSKA (reference sequence). CDR3 sequence: CSGSGPNEKLFF. DNA of the CDR3: TGCAGTGGCTCAGGGCCTAATGAAAAACTGTTTTTT.

J is TRBJ1-3 and V is TRBV4-2; D possibly corresponds to TRBD1 (5 bases). Germline V gene data show CDR1 as LGHNA and CDR2 as YNFKEQ. V was cut by 0 bases and J by 3 bases, with 15 bases left in between. The CDR3 totals 17 residues. The CDR3 reads CASSQDRYGTDGNTIYF. The CDR3 nucleotides are TGTGCCAGCAGCCAAGATCGTTACGGGACGGATGGAAACACCATATATTTT.

The table lists this clonotype with many counts. This rearrangement joins TRBV4-1 to TRBJ1-2; TRBD1 matches 8 bases. Unmatched junction bases numbered 4, after V lost 0 bases and J lost 4 bases. Germline assignment: CDR1 MGHRA and CDR2 YSYEKL. The length of the CDR3 is 15 residues. The CDR3 DNA reads TGCGCCAGCAGCCAAGAGCCGGACAGGGCCTATGGCTACACCTTC. It codes for CASSQEPDRAYGYTF.

This clonotype was seen many times. V usage is TRBV18 and J usage is TRBJ1-5; TRBD1 agrees at 8 bases. V gave up 3 bases and J gave up 2 bases; unmatched junction bases: 6. Germline V gene data show CDR1 as KGHSH and CDR2 as LQKENI. The CDR3 runs to 16 residues. This CDR3 is CASSPTTGVGNQPQHF. The CDR3 nucleotides read TGTGCCAGCTCACCGACGACAGGGGTCGGCAATCAGCCCCAGCATTTT.

This clonotype has a count of ten or more. This chain links TRBV19 with TRBJ1-2; D remains unclear. This CDR3 has 13 amino acids. Trimming stripped 1 base from V and 4 bases from J, with 7 bases between. Germline V lookup: CDR1 LNHDA, CDR2 SQIVND (reference sequence). CDR3 residues: CASSIVGIYGYTF. The CDR3 DNA sequence: TGTGCCAGTAGTATAGTAGGGATCTATGGCTACACCTTC.

As for this clonotype: This may come from a read error, since a much larger clone is one base off. The J gene is TRBJ2-5, the V gene TRBV11-2, with D possibly matching TRBD1 (5 bases). Germline-derived CDR1 and CDR2 are SGHAT and FQNNGV. Trimming took off 2 bases at V and 5 bases at J, with 18 bases between the two ends. This CDR3 has 16 residues. The CDR3 is CASSLRPQARVETQYF. In DNA, the CDR3 is TGTGCCAGCAGCTTAAGGCCACAGGCAAGAGTGGAGACCCAGTACTTC.

This clonotype was observed a few times. This chain's CDR3 is CASSVNAGAGELFF. The CDR3 nucleotides read TGCGCCAGCAGTGTTAATGCAGGGGCCGGGGAGCTGTTTTTT. The chain carries TRBV10-1 and TRBJ2-2, with D possibly being TRBD1 (6 bases). This CDR3 has 14 amino acids. V gave up 4 bases and J gave up 6 bases, with 12 bases separating them. The germline gives CDR1 WNHNN, CDR2 SYGVQD (reference sequence).

The rearrangement links TRBV7-2 to TRBJ2-5; 9 bases align to TRBD2. Trimming cost V 5 bases and J 4 bases; bases outside gene matches: 8. Germline V gene sequence: CDR1 SGHTA, CDR2 FQGNSA. CDR3 size: 15 residues. For the CDR3, the DNA is TGTGCCAGCAGCCCGGGGACTAGCCAGTCAGAGACCCAGTACTTC. Its protein product is CASSPGTSQSETQYF.

With respect to this clonotype: Likely a read error: the CDR3 ends without its conserved phenylalanine or tryptophan. V and J are TRBV6-4 and TRBJ2-7; the match to TRBD2 covers 8 bases. Per the germline V gene, CDR1 is MRHNA and CDR2 is SNTAGT. The CDR3 has 17 amino acids. CDR3 bases: TGTGCCGGCAGTGGTAGCGGGGACGCCCGAGGGACCTACGAGCAGTACTCC. Protein product: CAGSGSGDARGTYEQYS.